Listed below are T cell receptor beta chains from one sample, sequenced in a study of blood T cell repertoires in COVID-19. The assay was immunoSEQ multiplex PCR, and TCRdb's table has in-frame clones only and misses some. The top ten hold roughly 9.8% of the sample, which has roughly 260,000 clones, about nine tenths seen once. The sequencing input was peripheral blood. These receptors were collected from a man aged 35-49 years who had recovered from COVID-19. Both conserved end residues are part of each CDR3. A D gene is named only where the DNA matches it firmly. Some rows mark clone size as missing; the rest say once, few, many or name a class of expanded clone.

>TRBV5-8|TRBJ1-2|.|.
TGTGCCAGCAGCTTGGGGGGCTACCGGAACTATGGCTACACCTTC
CASSLGGYRNYGYTF
>TRBV7-2|TRBJ1-3|.|TRBD1
TGTGCCAGCAGCTTAGTAGGGGGCACTGGCTCTGGAAACACCATATATTTT
CASSLVGGTGSGNTIYF
>TRBV2|TRBJ1-2|.|TRBD1
TGTGCCAGCATTCCTGGGACAGGGGTCTATGGCTACACCTTC
CASIPGTGVYGYTF
>TRBV9|TRBJ2-1|.|TRBD2
TGTGCCAGCAGCCCCCGGATAGCGGGAGACAATGAGCAGTTCTTC
CASSPRIAGDNEQFF
>TRBV29-1|TRBJ1-2|.|.
TGCAGCGTTGAGTTCACCGGGACGGGGGGCACCTTC
CSVEFTGTGGTF
>TRBV5-1|TRBJ2-7|.|TRBD1
TGCGCCAGCAGCTTGACTACAGGGGCCGAGCAGTACTTC
CASSLTTGAEQYF
>TRBV23-1|TRBJ2-7|.|TRBD1
TGCGCCAGCAGTCAACCCGACAGGGATCGCTCCTACGAGCAGTACTTC
CASSQPDRDRSYEQYF
>TRBV19|TRBJ2-3|.|TRBD1
TGTGCCAGTACCGGACAGGGACGGGTCACAGATACGCAGTATTTT
CASTGQGRVTDTQYF
>TRBV5-4|TRBJ2-1|.|.
TGTGCCAGCAGCTCCGGCCGGAGACTCCATTCCTACAATGAGCAGTTCTTC
CASSSGRRLHSYNEQFF
>TRBV4-1|TRBJ1-1|.|TRBD1
TGCGCCAGCAGCTCACCCGGGACAGTGAACACTGAAGCTTTCTTT
CASSSPGTVNTEAFF
>TRBV3-1/TRBV3-2|TRBJ1-2|.|.
TGTGCCAGCAGCCCACAGGGCAACTATGGCTACACCTTC
CASSPQGNYGYTF
>TRBV1|TRBJ2-7|.|.
TGCACCAGCAGCCAACGCGGGAGGACCTACGAGCAGTACTTC
CTSSQRGRTYEQYF
>TRBV4-1|TRBJ2-7|few|TRBD2
TGCGCCAGCAGCCAACTTAGCGGGAGTAGGTACGAGCAGTACTTC
CASSQLSGSRYEQYF
>TRBV10-2|TRBJ2-7|.|TRBD1
TGCGCCAGCCGGGGAACAGGGGGTAGCAAGCAGTACTTC
CASRGTGGSKQYF
>TRBV30|TRBJ1-1|.|.
TGTGCCTGGAGAATCCAGAACACTGAAGCTTTCTTT
CAWRIQNTEAFF
>TRBV6-5|TRBJ1-5|.|TRBD1
TGTGCCAGCAGTTCTAAGGGGGCGAATCAGCCCCAGCATTTT
CASSSKGANQPQHF
>TRBV7-2|TRBJ2-7|.|.
TGTGCCAGCAGCTTGAACTTGCGGGGGCGCGAGCAGTACTTC
CASSLNLRGREQYF
>TRBV6-2/TRBV6-3|TRBJ2-7|.|TRBD2
TGTGCCAGCAGTCCCCCCGGCGGGGGAGTTCGTGAGCAGTACTTC
CASSPPGGGVREQYF
>TRBV5-1|TRBJ1-6|.|TRBD1
TGCGCCAGCAGCTTGGTGCGGGACAGCTCTTTATCGACCCTCCACTTT
CASSLVRDSSLSTLHF
>TRBV7-2|TRBJ2-5|.|TRBD2
TGTGCCAGCAGCTTAGAGACTAGCGGGAGTTCTCGGGAGACCCAGTACTTC
CASSLETSGSSRETQYF
>TRBV29-1|TRBJ2-1|.|TRBD2
TGCAGCGTTGCGGGACTAGCCCGGAATGAGCAGTTCTTC
CSVAGLARNEQFF
>TRBV7-9|TRBJ2-3|.|.
TGTGCCAGCAGCTTAGAGACTTTTAGGGGAGATACGCAGTATTTT
CASSLETFRGDTQYF
>TRBV18|TRBJ1-6|.|.
TGTGCCAGCTCACCATCCGGGGAGTATTCACCCCTCCACTTT
CASSPSGEYSPLHF
>TRBV6-2/TRBV6-3|TRBJ1-1|.|TRBD1
TGTGCCAGCAGTTGGAGGGACAGGGCGAACACTGAAGCTTTCTTT
CASSWRDRANTEAFF
>TRBV7-3|TRBJ2-2|.|TRBD2
TGTGCCAGCAGCGCCGCGGGCGCGGGAGAACTCACCGGGGAGCTGTTTTTT
CASSAAGAGELTGELFF
>TRBV10-1|TRBJ2-7|.|.
TGCGCCACTTCGACAGCGCAGTTCCGCTCCTACGAGCAGTACTTC
CATSTAQFRSYEQYF
>TRBV29-1|TRBJ2-1|few|TRBD1
TGCAGCGTTGTGGGACAGGGGCTCACCTACAATGAGCAGTTCTTC
CSVVGQGLTYNEQFF
>TRBV25-1|TRBJ2-7|many|.
TGTGCCAGCGGCTTGGGGGGCGAGCAGTACTTC
CASGLGGEQYF
>TRBV6-5|TRBJ1-4|.|TRBD1
TGTGCCAGCAGATTAGGGACAGTGGTCAATGAAAAACTGTTTTTT
CASRLGTVVNEKLFF
>TRBV2|TRBJ2-5|.|TRBD2
TGTGCCAGCAGGGGACTAGCGGGGCCTAGACCTCCATTCCAAGAGACCCAGTACTTC
CASRGLAGPRPPFQETQYF
>TRBV2|TRBJ1-2|.|.
TGTGCCAGCAGTGAAGAATACGGGAGTAATGGCTACACCTTC
CASSEEYGSNGYTF
>TRBV7-2|TRBJ2-1|.|.
TGTGCCAGCAGCTTAGCGCTCACTACAGGTGAGCAGTTCTTC
CASSLALTTGEQFF